This T cell receptor (beta chain) derives from a study of cytomegalovirus exposure and HLA in healthy donors. 13 Jbeta primers and 60 Vbeta primers were used for the PCR. Clones were sequenced by immunoSEQ multiplex PCR, and TCRdb holds only the in-frame ones, with some missing. The sample contains nearly 110,000 clones, roughly 82% of which appear only once. Germline CDR1 is SGHTA and CDR2 is FQGTGA. Trimming removed 5 bases at V and 5 bases at J, with 13 bases between. The CDR3 contains 14 residues. The chain combines TRBV7-3 with TRBJ2-1; a weak D match, TRBD2 (6 bases). Sequencing input: PBMCs. The receptor was isolated from a woman in her fifties or sixties in good health and CMV-seropositive. CDR3 DNA sequence: TGTGCCAGCAGCCCAAACGGGGGAAACAATGAGCAGTTCTTC. Translated, it gives CASSPNGGNNEQFF.